One sample yielded the 23 T cell receptor beta chains listed below, sequenced in a study of blood T cell repertoires in COVID-19. Profiling relied on immunoSEQ multiplex PCR, and the TCRdb table lists in-frame clones only, not all of them. This sample has 25,000 to 35,000 clones, with roughly nine tenths found just once. Sequenced input: peripheral blood. The receptors were gathered from a man older than 75 with acute or convalescent COVID-19.

The V and J genes are TRBV2 and TRBJ1-1, with D possibly matching TRBD1 (5 bases). This CDR3 is 12 amino acids long. The germline V gene has CDR1 SNHLY and CDR2 FYNNEI. V was clipped by 10 bases and J by 1 base, with 10 bases between them. The CDR3 sequence: CAIQDGNTEAFF. The CDR3 DNA reads as TGTGCCATACAGGACGGGAACACTGAAGCTTTCTTT.

J is TRBJ1-4 and V is TRBV27; tentative D call: TRBD1 (5 bases). The CDR3 covers 13 residues. Per the germline V gene, CDR1 is MNHEY and CDR2 is SMNVEV (reference sequence). V was cut by 1 base and J by 6 bases, with 6 bases left in between. DNA for the CDR3: TGTGCCAGCAGTTTATGGGGCGATGAAAAACTGTTTTTT. It is translated as CASSLWGDEKLFF.

The rearrangement uses TRBV30 and TRBJ1-6, with 10 nucleotides matching TRBD1. CDR3 length: 16 residues. Unmatched junction bases numbered 10, after V lost 4 bases and J lost 7 bases. Germline lookup yields CDR1 GTSNPN and CDR2 SVGIG (reference sequence). For the CDR3, the DNA is TGTGCCTGGAAATCGTATGCGACAGGGGGCAATTCACCCCTCCACTTT. Translation gives CAWKSYATGGNSPLHF.

V is TRBV30 and J is TRBJ1-5; D not certain. Trimming left V 7 bases short and J 4 bases short, with 14 bases between. The CDR3 runs 13 residues. Per germline, CDR1 GTSNPN and CDR2 SVGIG (reference sequence). This chain's CDR3 is CAYGLAPNQPQHF. In DNA, the CDR3 is TGTGCCTACGGACTGGCCCCAAATCAGCCCCAGCATTTT.

This rearrangement joins TRBV24-1 to TRBJ2-3; 9 bases are shared with TRBD1. The germline V gene encodes CDR1 KGHDR and CDR2 SFDVKD. Losses at the gene ends were 7 bases for V and 2 bases for J; bases not matched to a gene: 3. The CDR3 has 14 residues. As DNA, the CDR3 is TGTGCCACCAGGGGACAGGGTAACACAGATACGCAGTATTTT. This sequence encodes CATRGQGNTDTQYF.

The CDR3 protein is CASSEGGAGEKLFF. DNA for the CDR3: TGTGCCAGCAGTGAAGGAGGGGCGGGGGAAAAACTGTTTTTT. The V and J genes are TRBV2 and TRBJ1-4; weak D call: TRBD1 (5 bases). In germline, CDR1 is SNHLY, CDR2 FYNNEI. This CDR3 has 14 residues. V lost 1 base to trimming and J lost 8 bases, with 11 bases between them.

V gene TRBV28 combines with J gene TRBJ1-5, with D possibly matching TRBD1 (5 bases). Germline CDR1 MDHEN, CDR2 SYDVKM. This CDR3 spans 13 amino acids. V dropped 5 bases and J dropped 6 bases, with 11 bases sitting between them. This CDR3 reads CASSPPGIQPQHF. DNA for the CDR3: TGTGCCAGCAGTCCTCCAGGGATTCAGCCCCAGCATTTT. Full variable domain (outside the CDR3, taken from reference TRBV28 and TRBJ1-5): DVKVTQSSRYLVKRTGEKVFLECVQDMDHENMFWYRQDPGLGLRLIYFSYDVKMKEKGDIPEGYSVSREKKERFSLILESASTNQTSMYLCASSPPGIQPQHFGDGTRLSIL.

This clone was picked up a small number of times. J is TRBJ2-2 and V is TRBV5-1, with 7 positions matching TRBD1. Germline V gives CDR1 SGHRS, CDR2 YFSETQ. The length of the CDR3 is 16 residues. J was trimmed by 0 bases and V by 2 bases; bases with no gene match: 4. The DNA for the CDR3 is TGCGCCAGCAGCTTCCGGACAGGCGCGAACACCGGGGAGCTGTTTTTT. Encoded protein: CASSFRTGANTGELFF.

In this sample, this clone is large (0.1 to 1%). CDR3 region: CASSLVNSGNTIYF. DNA for the CDR3: TGTGCCAGTTCGTTAGTCAACTCTGGAAACACCATATATTTT. V is TRBV19 and J is TRBJ1-3, with D unclear. The CDR3 is made up of 14 amino acids. V was shortened by 8 bases and J by 0 bases, with 11 bases between the two germline ends. CDR1 and CDR2 (germline): LNHDA, SQIVND (reference sequence).

The chain recombines TRBV5-1 with TRBJ1-1; D is undetermined. V lost 4 bases to trimming and J lost 0 bases, with 7 bases between them. This CDR3 comprises 13 residues. From germline, CDR1 is SGHRS and CDR2 YFSETQ. The CDR3 spells CASSLQMNTEAFF. The CDR3 nucleotides are TGCGCCAGCAGCCTGCAGATGAACACTGAAGCTTTCTTT. Full variable domain (remainder filled in from reference TRBV5-1 and TRBJ1-1): KAGVTQTPRYLIKTRGQQVTLSCSPISGHRSVSWYQQTPGQGLQFLFEYFSETQRNKGNFPGRFSGRQFSNSRSEMNVSTLELGDSALYLCASSLQMNTEAFFGQGTRLTVV.

The chain combines TRBV5-5 with TRBJ1-5; weak D call: TRBD1 (5 bases). CDR1 and CDR2 (germline): SGHKS, YYEKEE (reference sequence). This CDR3 has 16 amino acids. V was shortened by 4 bases and J by 5 bases, with 19 bases between the two germline ends. DNA of the CDR3: TGTGCCAGCAGCCTAGTATATACCACAGGAGATCAGCCCCAGCATTTT. Protein product: CASSLVYTTGDQPQHF.

This clone was counted only a few times. CDR3 nucleotides: TGTGCCAGCAGTGGGGGACCCAGGGGGCCTTACTACACCGGGGAGCTGTTTTTT. Translation gives CASSGGPRGPYYTGELFF. The J gene is TRBJ2-2, the V gene TRBV6-1, with 8 bases matching TRBD1. The CDR3 is 18 amino acids. V gave up 4 bases and J gave up 3 bases; unmatched junction bases: 13. Germline V gene sequence: CDR1 MNHNS, CDR2 SASEGT.

The chain's CDR3 is CASSRAGTSGAKDTQYF. CDR3 coding DNA: TGTGCCAGCAGTCGTGCCGGGACTAGCGGGGCGAAGGATACGCAGTATTTT. The chain is built from TRBV27 and TRBJ2-3; 13 bases match TRBD2. CDR1 and CDR2 from the germline V gene are MNHEY and SMNVEV (reference sequence). The CDR3 covers 17 residues. The V and J ends lost 5 bases and 6 bases, in that order; junction bases with no gene match: 11.

J is TRBJ1-3 and V is TRBV4-2; no reliable D call. V was cut by 0 bases and J by 9 bases, with 15 bases left in between. The germline V gene has CDR1 LGHNA and CDR2 YNFKEQ. This CDR3 region has 15 residues. The CDR3 region has the DNA TGTGCCAGCAGCCAAGATTGGGCCCAGAGCGGCACCATATATTTT. Translating gives CASSQDWAQSGTIYF.

CDR3 residues: CASSVTSGGLVETQYF. In DNA, the CDR3 is TGTGCCAGCAGCGTAACTAGCGGGGGCCTCGTGGAGACCCAGTACTTC. The V call is TRBV9, the J call TRBJ2-5, with 11 bases matching TRBD2. The V segment lost 1 base and the J segment 5 bases; nucleotides outside the gene matches: 7. The CDR3 spans 16 residues. From germline, CDR1 is SGDLS and CDR2 YYNGEE.

The chain uses TRBV5-6 and TRBJ1-2; possible D gene TRBD1, 5 bases. V was shortened by 3 bases and J by 3 bases, with 18 bases between the two germline ends. Germline V gives CDR1 SGHDT, CDR2 YYEEEE. There are 16 residues in the CDR3. CDR3 sequence reads: CASSSNLRVEYYGYTF. Written as DNA, the CDR3 is TGTGCCAGCAGCTCAAACCTCAGGGTCGAATACTATGGCTACACCTTC.

The chain recombines TRBV3-1 (or the pseudogene TRBV3-2) with TRBJ1-3; 7 nucleotides align to TRBD1. After removal of 4 bases from V and 4 bases from J, the junction contained 7 bases not matched to a gene. Germline V CDR1 and CDR2: LGHDT, YNNKEL (reference sequence). CDR3 length equals 15 residues. CDR3 nucleotide sequence: TGTGCCAGCAGCCCGTGGACAGGTGGAGGAAACACCATATATTTT. Amino acid sequence: CASSPWTGGGNTIYF.

Here the CDR3 DNA reads TGCAGCGCCGGGGCGGGGGGCCAAGAGACCCAGTACTTC. This gives the protein CSAGAGGQETQYF. The chain is built from TRBV29-1 and TRBJ2-5, with 8 bases fitting TRBD2. Germline V gene data show CDR1 as SQVTM and CDR2 as ANQGSEA. This CDR3 contains 13 residues. Trimming took 7 bases from V and 1 from J; bases not matched to a gene: 5. Complete variable domain (other parts from reference TRBV29-1 and TRBJ2-5): SAVISQKPSRDICQRGTSLTIQCQVDSQVTMMFWYRQQPGQSLTLIATANQGSEATYESGFVIDKFPISRPNLTFSTLTVSNMSPEDSSIYLCSAGAGGQETQYFGPGTRLLVL.

A single count supports this clone. The V call is TRBV7-2, the J call TRBJ1-1; D gene ambiguous. The germline V and J ends were trimmed by 6 bases and 1 base, with 12 bases remaining between them. The CDR3 extends over 14 amino acids. CDR1 is SGHTA, CDR2 FQGNSA, per germline. In DNA, the CDR3 is TGTGCCAGCAGACCCAACTCAGGGAACACTGAAGCTTTCTTT. Residues: CASRPNSGNTEAFF.

The V call is TRBV3-1 (or the pseudogene TRBV3-2), the J call TRBJ1-2; TRBD1 agrees at 9 bases. This CDR3 is built from 17 residues. Unmatched junction bases numbered 8, after V lost 1 base and J lost 2 bases. Germline lookup yields CDR1 LGHDT and CDR2 YNNKEL (reference sequence). The CDR3 is CASSQADRGSGNYGYTF. The DNA of the CDR3 is TGTGCCAGCAGCCAAGCGGACAGGGGATCGGGAAACTATGGCTACACCTTC.

In its sample, this clone was seen a few times. The chain recombines TRBV7-9 with TRBJ1-6; no clear D gene. Germline CDR1 SEHNR, CDR2 FQNEAQ (reference sequence). This CDR3 contains 14 residues. The ends were cut back, 3 bases at V and 9 bases at J, with 12 bases in the middle. CDR3 region: CASSFEGIGSPLHF. The DNA for the CDR3 is TGTGCCAGCAGCTTTGAGGGTATAGGTTCACCCCTCCACTTT. Together with reference TRBV7-9 and TRBJ1-6, the CDR3 gives the full variable domain: DTGVSQNPRHKITKRGQNVTFRCDPISEHNRLYWYRQTLGQGPEFLTYFQNEAQLEKSRLLSDRFSAERPKGSFSTLEIQRTEQGDSAMYLCASSFEGIGSPLHFGNGTRLTVT.

The chain couples TRBV19 to TRBJ1-5; D gene ambiguous. CDR1 and CDR2 (germline): LNHDA, SQIVND (reference sequence). V gave up 2 bases and J gave up 7 bases, with 6 bases separating them. The CDR3 sequence is 12 residues long. CDR3 nucleotide sequence: TGTGCCAGTAGTATAAGCTTGCAGCCCCAGCATTTT. Protein product: CASSISLQPQHF. Supplemented by reference TRBV19 and TRBJ1-5, the full variable domain reads DGGITQSPKYLFRKEGQNVTLSCEQNLNHDAMYWYRQDPGQGLRLIYYSQIVNDFQKGDIAEGYSVSREKKESFPLTVTSAQKNPTAFYLCASSISLQPQHFGDGTRLSIL.

The rearrangement uses TRBV9 and TRBJ2-6, with 7 bases fitting TRBD2. V shed 4 bases, J shed 2 bases, and the junction held 3 bases outside the gene matches. Germline CDR1 SGDLS, CDR2 YYNGEE. This CDR3 has 15 amino acids. CDR3 residues: CASSSGLAGANVLTF. The CDR3 nucleotides read TGTGCCAGCAGCTCTGGACTAGCTGGGGCCAACGTCCTGACTTTC.